Listed below are T cell receptor beta chains from one sample, sequenced in a study of cytomegalovirus exposure and HLA in healthy donors. Using immunoSEQ multiplex PCR, the repertoire was profiled, and TCRdb retains in-frame clones only, with some absent. This sample has 90,000 to 100,000 clones, with 76% found just once. Sequencing used PBMCs. The source is a man aged 35 to 55 in good health and CMV-seronegative. CDR3s include the opening cysteine and the closing phenylalanine or tryptophan. Each record gives: V gene, D gene, J gene, clone size, CDR3 DNA, CDR3 protein. A D gene is named only where the DNA matches it firmly. Size is stated for part of the rows, as once, few or many counts, or as a class when the clone is expanded.

v_gene: TRBV2
d_gene: .
j_gene: TRBJ1-6
abundance: few
CDR3nt: TGTGCCAGCAAGCAGGATAATTCACCCCTCCACTTT
CDR3aa: CASKQDNSPLHF

v_gene: TRBV10-3
d_gene: TRBD1
j_gene: TRBJ2-1
abundance: few
CDR3nt: TGTGCCATCAGTCCAAGGTCCGGGACAGAATACAATGAGCAGTTCTTC
CDR3aa: CAISPRSGTEYNEQFF

v_gene: TRBV7-9
d_gene: TRBD2
j_gene: TRBJ2-1
abundance: .
CDR3nt: TGTGCCAGCAGCTGGAGGGGACTAGCGGGAGGAGGCAATGAGCAGTTCTTC
CDR3aa: CASSWRGLAGGGNEQFF

v_gene: TRBV28
d_gene: TRBD1
j_gene: TRBJ1-4
abundance: .
CDR3nt: TGTGCCAGCAGTCCCCCAACCGGACAGGCGCTGTTTTTT
CDR3aa: CASSPPTGQALFF

v_gene: TRBV28
d_gene: .
j_gene: TRBJ1-1
abundance: .
CDR3nt: TGTGCCAGCAGGACCCCGGGACACTTAAACACTGAAGCTTTCTTT
CDR3aa: CASRTPGHLNTEAFF

v_gene: TRBV19
d_gene: .
j_gene: TRBJ2-3
abundance: .
CDR3nt: TGTGCCAGTAGTATGTTAGCGGGCACAGATACGCAGTATTTT
CDR3aa: CASSMLAGTDTQYF

v_gene: TRBV5-8
d_gene: .
j_gene: TRBJ1-6
abundance: .
CDR3nt: TGTGCCAGCAGCTTCCAAGCTAATTCACCCCTCCACTTT
CDR3aa: CASSFQANSPLHF

v_gene: TRBV9
d_gene: .
j_gene: TRBJ1-3
abundance: .
CDR3nt: TGTGCCAGCAGCGTAGCGACAGGACTTATTAGTTCGTCTGGAAACACCATATATTTT
CDR3aa: CASSVATGLISSSGNTIYF

v_gene: TRBV6-1
d_gene: TRBD1
j_gene: TRBJ2-4
abundance: few
CDR3nt: TGTGCCAGCAGCGCCGACAGGGAAAACATTCAGTACTTC
CDR3aa: CASSADRENIQYF

v_gene: TRBV9
d_gene: .
j_gene: TRBJ2-2
abundance: .
CDR3nt: TGTGCCAGCAGCGTAGAGGGGGACACCGGGGAGCTGTTTTTT
CDR3aa: CASSVEGDTGELFF

v_gene: TRBV29-1
d_gene: .
j_gene: TRBJ2-3
abundance: .
CDR3nt: TGCAGCGTGGGCGGACTGGATACGCAGTATTTT
CDR3aa: CSVGGLDTQYF

v_gene: TRBV21-1
d_gene: .
j_gene: TRBJ2-7
abundance: once
CDR3nt: TGTGCCAGCAGCAGCGCCGGGACTTCTTACGAGCAGTACTTC
CDR3aa: CASSSAGTSYEQYF

v_gene: TRBV5-1
d_gene: .
j_gene: TRBJ1-2
abundance: .
CDR3nt: TGCGCCACCCAAATAAATCCGGACTCTATCTATGGCTACACCTTC
CDR3aa: CATQINPDSIYGYTF

v_gene: TRBV9
d_gene: .
j_gene: TRBJ2-2
abundance: .
CDR3nt: TGTGCCAGCAGCGTAATTAGTAGCACCGGGGAGCTGTTTTTT
CDR3aa: CASSVISSTGELFF

v_gene: TRBV27
d_gene: TRBD1
j_gene: TRBJ1-4
abundance: .
CDR3nt: TGTGCCAGCAGTTTATCGTTAGTGAGGGGGCCGGAGGAAAAACTGTTTTTT
CDR3aa: CASSLSLVRGPEEKLFF

v_gene: TRBV4-3
d_gene: TRBD1
j_gene: TRBJ2-3
abundance: .
CDR3nt: TGCGCCAGCAGCCAAGATGTGGACAGGGGGACAGATACGCAGTATTTT
CDR3aa: CASSQDVDRGTDTQYF

v_gene: TRBV4-1
d_gene: .
j_gene: TRBJ1-1
abundance: .
CDR3nt: TGCGCCAGCAGCCCCCTCGCGGTTGGAGACACTGAAGCTTTCTTT
CDR3aa: CASSPLAVGDTEAFF

v_gene: TRBV7-9
d_gene: .
j_gene: TRBJ2-7
abundance: .
CDR3nt: TGTTCCAGCAGCTTAGGGTCCGGGCGGGGCCGCTCCTACGAGCAGTACTTC
CDR3aa: CSSSLGSGRGRSYEQYF

v_gene: TRBV28
d_gene: TRBD2
j_gene: TRBJ2-5
abundance: .
CDR3nt: TGTGCCAGCAGTTTCCGGCGGGGGGGCCTAGAGACCCAGTACTTC
CDR3aa: CASSFRRGGLETQYF

v_gene: TRBV11-2
d_gene: TRBD1
j_gene: TRBJ1-2
abundance: few
CDR3nt: TGTGCCAGCAGCTGGGGAGACAGGGCCTATGGCTACACCTTC
CDR3aa: CASSWGDRAYGYTF

v_gene: TRBV27
d_gene: TRBD1
j_gene: TRBJ1-2
abundance: few
CDR3nt: TGTGCCAGCAGTATTACCGGGACAGCGAACTATGGCTACACCTTC
CDR3aa: CASSITGTANYGYTF

v_gene: TRBV9
d_gene: TRBD1
j_gene: TRBJ1-4
abundance: few
CDR3nt: TGTGCCAGCAGCCCTAGTTTTCTAGGACAGGGGTATGAAAAACTGTTTTTT
CDR3aa: CASSPSFLGQGYEKLFF

v_gene: TRBV6-6
d_gene: .
j_gene: TRBJ2-7
abundance: .
CDR3nt: TGTGCCAGCAGACCACGGGGGACTGGTTACGAGCAGTACTTC
CDR3aa: CASRPRGTGYEQYF

v_gene: TRBV7-8
d_gene: TRBD2
j_gene: TRBJ2-7
abundance: few
CDR3nt: TGTGCCAGCAGCTTAGGGTTAGCGGGAGCCTACGAGCAGTACTTC
CDR3aa: CASSLGLAGAYEQYF

v_gene: TRBV7-2
d_gene: TRBD1
j_gene: TRBJ1-2
abundance: .
CDR3nt: TGTGCCAGCAGCTTAGCCCCAGGGGGTAGGGGCTACACCTTC
CDR3aa: CASSLAPGGRGYTF

v_gene: TRBV9
d_gene: .
j_gene: TRBJ1-3
abundance: .
CDR3nt: TGTGCCAGCAGCCCCGTGGCGGGTGGAAACACCATATATTTT
CDR3aa: CASSPVAGGNTIYF

v_gene: TRBV7-9
d_gene: TRBD1
j_gene: TRBJ1-4
abundance: .
CDR3nt: TGTGCCAGCAGCGAGTCCGGGACAGTTGTTGAAAAACTGTTTTTT
CDR3aa: CASSESGTVVEKLFF

v_gene: TRBV28
d_gene: TRBD1
j_gene: TRBJ1-2
abundance: .
CDR3nt: TGTGCCAGCAGTATGGGGACAGAGACTAACTATGGCTACACCTTC
CDR3aa: CASSMGTETNYGYTF

v_gene: TRBV28
d_gene: .
j_gene: TRBJ1-2
abundance: .
CDR3nt: TGTGCCAGCACCCCTACTAACTATGGCTACACCTTC
CDR3aa: CASTPTNYGYTF

v_gene: TRBV4-3
d_gene: .
j_gene: TRBJ2-2
abundance: once
CDR3nt: TGCGCCAGCAGCCAAGATAATCCGGTAACCGGGGAGCTGTTTTTT
CDR3aa: CASSQDNPVTGELFF

v_gene: TRBV11-2
d_gene: .
j_gene: TRBJ1-2
abundance: .
CDR3nt: TGTGCCAGCCGACGGGACTATGGCTACACCTTC
CDR3aa: CASRRDYGYTF

v_gene: TRBV5-5
d_gene: TRBD1
j_gene: TRBJ2-4
abundance: .
CDR3nt: TGTGCCAGCAGCTTGCAGGGGGCGGAAAACATTCAGTACTTC
CDR3aa: CASSLQGAENIQYF

v_gene: TRBV21-1
d_gene: .
j_gene: TRBJ2-5
abundance: .
CDR3nt: TGTGCCAGCAGCAAGAGTGTCGGGGGGGCGCGGGAGACCCAGTACTTC
CDR3aa: CASSKSVGGARETQYF

v_gene: TRBV18
d_gene: TRBD1
j_gene: TRBJ1-3
abundance: .
CDR3nt: TGTGCCAGCTCACCCCCGGGACAGGTGCGTGGAAACACCATATATTTT
CDR3aa: CASSPPGQVRGNTIYF

v_gene: TRBV11-2
d_gene: TRBD1
j_gene: TRBJ1-2
abundance: .
CDR3nt: TGTGCCAGCAGCTTTGGGACAGGGTCCTATGGCTACACCTTC
CDR3aa: CASSFGTGSYGYTF

v_gene: TRBV2
d_gene: .
j_gene: TRBJ2-7
abundance: few
CDR3nt: TGTGCCAGTCATGCCTTAGCGGTCGAGTCCTCCGAGCAGTACTTC
CDR3aa: CASHALAVESSEQYF

v_gene: TRBV7-6
d_gene: TRBD1
j_gene: TRBJ2-7
abundance: .
CDR3nt: TGTGCCAGCAGCGAGGGGACAGGTCGGTACGAGCAGTACTTC
CDR3aa: CASSEGTGRYEQYF

v_gene: TRBV6-5
d_gene: TRBD2
j_gene: TRBJ2-3
abundance: .
CDR3nt: TGTGCCAGCGGCAGAACTAGCGGATACACAGATACGCAGTATTTT
CDR3aa: CASGRTSGYTDTQYF

v_gene: TRBV7-2
d_gene: TRBD2
j_gene: TRBJ2-1
abundance: few
CDR3nt: TGTGCCAGCAGCTTTTCTAGCGGTATGGAGCGCGATGAGCAGTTCTTC
CDR3aa: CASSFSSGMERDEQFF

v_gene: TRBV29-1
d_gene: .
j_gene: TRBJ2-5
abundance: .
CDR3nt: TGCAGCGTTGGGTCAGGGCAAGAGACCCAGTACTTC
CDR3aa: CSVGSGQETQYF

v_gene: TRBV5-6
d_gene: TRBD1
j_gene: TRBJ2-7
abundance: .
CDR3nt: TGTGCCAGCAGCAAGGGACAGTTCTACGAGCAGTACTTC
CDR3aa: CASSKGQFYEQYF

v_gene: TRBV7-8
d_gene: TRBD2
j_gene: TRBJ2-7
abundance: few
CDR3nt: TGTGCCAGCAGCTTACGAACTAGCGGGACAACCTACGAGCAGTACTTC
CDR3aa: CASSLRTSGTTYEQYF

v_gene: TRBV5-5
d_gene: TRBD2
j_gene: TRBJ2-6
abundance: .
CDR3nt: TGTGCCAGCAGCTTACGTGGGTTAGCGGGGGCCTCTGGGGCCAACGTCCTGACTTTC
CDR3aa: CASSLRGLAGASGANVLTF

v_gene: TRBV4-3
d_gene: TRBD2
j_gene: TRBJ2-2
abundance: .
CDR3nt: TGCGCCAGCAGCCATATAGCGGGGGCGAACACCGGGGAGCTGTTTTTT
CDR3aa: CASSHIAGANTGELFF

v_gene: TRBV7-9
d_gene: .
j_gene: TRBJ2-5
abundance: .
CDR3nt: TGTGCCAGCAGCTTGGCAGGGGTAGAGACCCAGTACTTC
CDR3aa: CASSLAGVETQYF

v_gene: TRBV2
d_gene: .
j_gene: TRBJ1-2
abundance: .
CDR3nt: TGTGCCAGCAGTGAAGCGCGCGGGCTACCCCCCGACGGCTACACCTTC
CDR3aa: CASSEARGLPPDGYTF

v_gene: TRBV28
d_gene: TRBD2
j_gene: TRBJ2-7
abundance: .
CDR3nt: TGTGCCAGCAACCACCGGGGGGGGGTTCGGTACGAGCAGTACTTC
CDR3aa: CASNHRGGVRYEQYF

v_gene: TRBV19
d_gene: .
j_gene: TRBJ1-1
abundance: once
CDR3nt: TGTGCCAGTAGTTTGGAAGGGGGGAACACTGAAGCTTTCTTT
CDR3aa: CASSLEGGNTEAFF

v_gene: TRBV28
d_gene: TRBD1
j_gene: TRBJ2-7
abundance: .
CDR3nt: TGTGCCAGCAGTCCTCGGACAGGGTACTCCTACGAGCAGTACTTC
CDR3aa: CASSPRTGYSYEQYF

v_gene: TRBV5-5
d_gene: .
j_gene: TRBJ2-7
abundance: .
CDR3nt: TGTGCCAGCAGCTCGATTACAGTCCCCGAGCAGTACTTC
CDR3aa: CASSSITVPEQYF

v_gene: TRBV5-1
d_gene: .
j_gene: TRBJ1-2
abundance: few
CDR3nt: TGCGCCAGCAGCCCGTTAGGACAGAGTCCCTATGGCTACACCTTC
CDR3aa: CASSPLGQSPYGYTF

v_gene: TRBV7-2
d_gene: .
j_gene: TRBJ2-7
abundance: .
CDR3nt: TGTGCCAGCAGCCCACAGGGAAGGCAGGCCTACGAGCAGTACTTC
CDR3aa: CASSPQGRQAYEQYF

v_gene: TRBV19
d_gene: .
j_gene: TRBJ2-1
abundance: .
CDR3nt: TGTGCCAGTAGTGAACTAGGGTCCTACAATGAGCAGTTCTTC
CDR3aa: CASSELGSYNEQFF

v_gene: TRBV2
d_gene: .
j_gene: TRBJ2-1
abundance: .
CDR3nt: TGTGCCAGCAGTTTCCAGGGAGGTTTATTGACCTCCTACAATGAGCAGTTCTTC
CDR3aa: CASSFQGGLLTSYNEQFF

v_gene: TRBV7-2
d_gene: .
j_gene: TRBJ2-2
abundance: .
CDR3nt: TGTGCCAGCAGCCCCAGGGGCTCAACGAACACCGGGGAGCTGTTTTTT
CDR3aa: CASSPRGSTNTGELFF

v_gene: TRBV4-3
d_gene: .
j_gene: TRBJ2-5
abundance: .
CDR3nt: TGCGCCAGCAGCTACAGGGGAGGAGAGACCCAGTACTTC
CDR3aa: CASSYRGGETQYF

v_gene: TRBV28
d_gene: .
j_gene: TRBJ1-5
abundance: .
CDR3nt: TGTGCCAGCAGTTGGCAGGGGAATCAGCCCCAGCATTTT
CDR3aa: CASSWQGNQPQHF

v_gene: TRBV5-4
d_gene: TRBD2
j_gene: TRBJ2-2
abundance: .
CDR3nt: TGTGCCAGCAGCTTGGAAGCGGGAGGTGGCACCGGGGAGCTGTTTTTT
CDR3aa: CASSLEAGGGTGELFF

v_gene: TRBV5-4
d_gene: .
j_gene: TRBJ2-7
abundance: .
CDR3nt: TGTGCCAGCAGCCGACCCCCCACAGTGTACGAGCAGTACTTC
CDR3aa: CASSRPPTVYEQYF

v_gene: TRBV11-2
d_gene: .
j_gene: TRBJ2-1
abundance: .
CDR3nt: TGTGCCAGCAGGCACGTAGGGGCCGAGCAGTTCTTC
CDR3aa: CASRHVGAEQFF